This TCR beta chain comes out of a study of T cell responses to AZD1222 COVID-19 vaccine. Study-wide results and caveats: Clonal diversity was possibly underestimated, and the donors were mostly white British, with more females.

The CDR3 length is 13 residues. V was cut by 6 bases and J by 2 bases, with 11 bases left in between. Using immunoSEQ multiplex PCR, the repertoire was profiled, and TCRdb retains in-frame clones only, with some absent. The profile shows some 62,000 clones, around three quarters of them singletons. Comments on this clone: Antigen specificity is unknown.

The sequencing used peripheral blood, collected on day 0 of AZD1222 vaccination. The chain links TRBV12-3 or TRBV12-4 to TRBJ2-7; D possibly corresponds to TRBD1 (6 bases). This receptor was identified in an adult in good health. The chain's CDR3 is CASRRGQTYEQYF. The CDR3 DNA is TGTGCCAGCAGGCGTGGACAGACCTACGAGCAGTACTTC.